The 17 T cell receptor beta chains given below trace back to one sample, sequenced in a study of siplizumab effects on memory and regulatory T cells (dated by TCRdb to about 2019). Receptor amplification or capture employed the immunoSEQ multiplex PCR assay. Entries here come from immuneACCESS through TCRdb and include only in-frame sequences with V and J called. Some clones fail to appear in such tables; in the studies checked, an unresolved V gene covers under half of the shortfall, and the cause of the remainder is unknown. This sample lists about 40,000 clones; about 89% were detected once. Under 0.3% of the sample rests with the top ten. The sample was naive CD4+ T cells sorted from blood. The cell subset or site label of this sample denotes: unstimulated naive T cells. These receptors were collected from a human donor in good health.

The chain links TRBV10-3 to TRBJ2-5; tentative D call: TRBD1 (6 bases). From germline, CDR1 is ENHRY and CDR2 SYGVKD. The CDR3 has 15 amino acids. The germline V and J ends were trimmed by 0 bases and 5 bases, with 13 bases remaining between them. This chain's CDR3 is CAISESGGLGETQYF. For the CDR3, the DNA is TGTGCCATCAGTGAGTCTGGGGGCCTGGGGGAGACCCAGTACTTC.

The rearrangement uses TRBV18 and TRBJ2-1, with 7 nucleotides matching TRBD1. Germline CDR1 reads KGHSH; CDR2 reads LQKENI. The ends lost 6 bases at V and 6 bases at J; junction bases unmatched: 5. The length of the CDR3 is 13 residues. The CDR3 DNA reads TGTGCCAGCTCCCCGGGACAGTCCAATGAGCAGTTCTTC. It translates to CASSPGQSNEQFF.

This clone showed up just a few times. The chain carries TRBV6-1 and TRBJ1-2; TRBD1 matches at 10 bases. The length of the CDR3 is 15 residues. In germline, CDR1 is MNHNS, CDR2 SASEGT. With V trimmed by 4 bases and J by 7 bases, 9 bases remained unmatched. The CDR3 region is CASSGLTGGKSGYTF. CDR3 in DNA: TGTGCCAGCAGTGGGTTGACAGGGGGCAAGAGTGGCTACACCTTC.

The chain recombines TRBV4-1 with TRBJ1-3; 7 bases are shared with TRBD1. With 2 bases clipped from V and 0 bases from J, the junction kept 4 bases outside the gene matches. In germline, CDR1 is MGHRA, CDR2 YSYEKL. The CDR3 runs 16 residues. The CDR3 region is CASSQLQGISGNTIYF. For the CDR3, the DNA is TGCGCCAGCAGCCAATTACAGGGGATCTCTGGAAACACCATATATTTT.

V and J are TRBV6-5 and TRBJ2-7; D is perhaps TRBD2 (5 bases). Germline CDR1 and CDR2: MNHEY and SVGAGI. The CDR3 is 16 amino acids. V was trimmed by 0 bases and J by 0 bases, leaving 12 bases between them. The CDR3 protein is CASSYSRLGSSYEQYF. DNA for the CDR3: TGTGCCAGCAGTTACTCGAGGCTGGGGAGCTCCTACGAGCAGTACTTC.

This chain joins TRBV18 and TRBJ2-5; D gene ambiguous. V was clipped by 3 bases and J by 2 bases, with 16 bases between them. The germline CDR1 and CDR2 sequences are KGHSH and LQKENI. The CDR3 extends over 16 amino acids. The CDR3 reads CASSPEADTGQETQYF. The DNA of the CDR3 is TGTGCCAGCTCACCCGAGGCAGACACCGGACAAGAGACCCAGTACTTC.

The chain joins TRBV4-1 to TRBJ2-2; D possibly corresponds to TRBD2 (6 bases). Deletions cut 4 bases from V and 2 bases from J, with 17 bases between. The CDR3 contains 17 residues. The germline V gene has CDR1 MGHRA and CDR2 YSYEKL. The CDR3 spells CASSLFPSATNTGELFF. The CDR3 bases are TGCGCCAGCAGCCTCTTTCCTAGCGCGACTAACACCGGGGAGCTGTTTTTT.

The CDR3 here is CASGSGVGYNEQFF. CDR3 DNA: TGCGCCAGCGGGTCGGGAGTAGGATACAATGAGCAGTTCTTC. The J gene is TRBJ2-1, the V gene TRBV5-1, with D maybe TRBD2 (6 bases). The germline V gene has CDR1 SGHRS and CDR2 YFSETQ. The V end was cut by 7 bases, the J end by 4 bases, with 15 bases between. The CDR3 length is 14 residues.

The rearrangement links TRBV19 to TRBJ2-3, with unresolved D. The germline V and J ends were trimmed by 5 bases and 7 bases, with 13 bases remaining between them. The CDR3 is 13 residues long. The germline CDR1 and CDR2 sequences are LNHDA and SQIVND (reference sequence). In nucleotides, the CDR3 is TGTGCCAGTAGTGTCCCCCGCGCTAATACGCAGTATTTT. Translation gives CASSVPRANTQYF.

The V gene is TRBV6-5, the J gene TRBJ2-4, with D hard to call. Germline values: CDR1 MNHEY, CDR2 SVGAGI. Trimming cost V 6 bases and J 0 bases, with 12 bases left between them. There are 15 residues in the CDR3. CDR3 coding DNA: TGTGCCAGCAGATCGTTCGACTTAGCCAAAAACATTCAGTACTTC. It encodes CASRSFDLAKNIQYF.

The chain carries TRBV4-2 and TRBJ1-3, with D possibly TRBD1 on 5 matching bases. The V gene lost 3 bases and the J gene lost 0 bases, with 18 bases spanning the gap. The length of the CDR3 is 18 residues. Germline assignment: CDR1 LGHNA and CDR2 YNFKEQ. The CDR3 nucleotides read TGTGCCAGCAGCCACCTTGGGGGAGGGGACCTCTCTGGAAACACCATATATTTT. This codes for CASSHLGGGDLSGNTIYF.

The chain combines TRBV19 with TRBJ1-5; the D gene is possibly TRBD1 (6 bases). The V end lost 1 base, the J end lost 4 bases, and 20 bases lay between the germline ends. This CDR3 is 18 amino acids long. Germline CDR1 reads LNHDA; CDR2 reads SQIVND (reference sequence). The CDR3 reads CASSIVYGRTDPNQPQHF. The CDR3 DNA follows: TGTGCCAGTAGTATAGTCTACGGGAGGACAGATCCTAATCAGCCCCAGCATTTT.

A word on this clone: The sample has other DNA sequences that encode this CDR3 too. This chain connects TRBV9 to TRBJ1-2, with D uncertain. This CDR3 spans 12 amino acids. Germline CDR1 SGDLS, CDR2 YYNGEE. V was cut by 0 bases and J by 5 bases, with 5 bases left in between. CDR3 loop: CASSVDGYGYTF. CDR3 DNA sequence: TGTGCCAGCAGCGTAGATGGTTATGGCTACACCTTC.

The table lists this clone with a count of one. DNA for the CDR3: TGTGCCAGCCTGAACTCCGGGACAGGGGATGAGCAGTTCTTC. The encoded protein is CASLNSGTGDEQFF. The J gene is TRBJ2-1, the V gene TRBV25-1, with TRBD1 identical over 10 bases. The CDR3 extends over 14 amino acids. Trimming removed 8 bases from V and 8 bases from J; junction bases left unmatched: 9. CDR1 MGHDK and CDR2 SYGVNS come from the germline V gene.

The rearrangement uses TRBV6-1 and TRBJ2-3; 8 nucleotides line up with TRBD1. CDR3 length: 14 amino acids. Germline trimming cut 7 bases from V and 3 bases from J; bases unmatched to any gene: 6. Looked up from germline, CDR1 is MNHNS and CDR2 is SASEGT. CDR3 coding DNA: TGTGCCAGCACCCTTGACAGGGGTACAGATACGCAGTATTTT. It is translated as CASTLDRGTDTQYF.

The chain recombines TRBV5-1 with TRBJ2-1, with 9 positions matching TRBD2. The CDR3 has 16 residues. CDR1 and CDR2 from the germline V gene are SGHRS and YFSETQ. Germline trimming cut 0 bases from V and 8 bases from J; bases unmatched to any gene: 9. The CDR3 loop is CASSLELAGGHDEQFF. As DNA, the CDR3 is TGCGCCAGCAGCTTGGAATTGGCGGGGGGGCACGATGAGCAGTTCTTC. Complete variable domain (other parts from reference TRBV5-1 and TRBJ2-1): KAGVTQTPRYLIKTRGQQVTLSCSPISGHRSVSWYQQTPGQGLQFLFEYFSETQRNKGNFPGRFSGRQFSNSRSEMNVSTLELGDSALYLCASSLELAGGHDEQFFGPGTRLTVL.

The genes are TRBV5-1 and TRBJ2-1; 9 nucleotides agree with TRBD2. The ends lost 7 bases at V and 7 bases at J; junction bases unmatched: 12. The germline V gene has CDR1 SGHRS and CDR2 YFSETQ. This CDR3 region has 15 residues. In DNA form, the CDR3 reads TGCGCCAGCGGGACTATAGCGGGGGAGGGGAATGAGCAGTTCTTC. The encoded protein is CASGTIAGEGNEQFF.